In its sample, the clone carrying this T cell receptor beta chain was seen a few times. What it recognizes is unknown. One end of the junction varies from germline; a read error may be responsible. This sample was included in a study of vaccination and CD4 T cells after COVID-19. For the study at large: Median time from second vaccine dose to sampling was 72 days (14 to 241). Study-level findings and limits: For convalescent patients, a median roughly 87% of reactive clones surfaced exclusively after vaccination.

Cultured CD4+ T cells had their DNA profiled by the Oncomine TCR Beta short-read assay. It was cultured CD4+ T cells from which genomic DNA was extracted. TCRdb reanalysed the PCR reads using MiXCR and keeps one entry per CDR3 protein. The data contain tens of thousands of distinct CDR3 sequences, 43% of them singletons. Noted treatment: approximately nine-day PBMC culture with coronavirus spike peptide pools or control peptides (ViraFEST assay). This CDR3 contains 15 residues. Germline V CDR1 and CDR2: DFQATT, SNEGSKA (reference sequence). The V gene is TRBV20-1, the J gene TRBJ1-2, with TRBD1 matching over 9 bases. The clonotype was recovered from a human donor who had recovered from COVID-19. Sequencing used CD4+ T cells from blood, cultured in vitro, obtained after SARS-CoV-2 vaccination. This CDR3 reads CSAGDPGTGHYGYTF. In DNA form, the CDR3 reads TGCAGTGCTGGAGATCCCGGGACAGGGCACTATGGCTACACCTTC.